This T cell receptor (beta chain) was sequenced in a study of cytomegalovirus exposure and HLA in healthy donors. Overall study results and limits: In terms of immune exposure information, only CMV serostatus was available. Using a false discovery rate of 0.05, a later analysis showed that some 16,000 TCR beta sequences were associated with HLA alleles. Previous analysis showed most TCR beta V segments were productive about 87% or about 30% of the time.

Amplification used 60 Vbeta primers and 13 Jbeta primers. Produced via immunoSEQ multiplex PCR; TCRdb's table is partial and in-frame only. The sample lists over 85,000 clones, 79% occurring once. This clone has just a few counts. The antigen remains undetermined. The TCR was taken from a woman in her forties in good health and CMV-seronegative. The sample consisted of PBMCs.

The CDR3 bases are TGTGCCAGCAGCGTAGGGGCCAGCGGGGGGACTGAGACCCAGTACTTC. It encodes CASSVGASGGTETQYF. The chain couples TRBV9 to TRBJ2-5; 9 nucleotides align to TRBD2. Trimming at V came to 0 bases and at J to 5 bases, leaving 8 bases not matched to a gene. The CDR3 covers 16 residues. Germline V gives CDR1 SGDLS, CDR2 YYNGEE.